This T cell receptor (beta chain) was identified in a study of blood T cell repertoires in COVID-19. About the study: The origin of the acute and convalescent COVID-19 samples was the United States, Italy and Spain.

The CDR3 consists of 12 residues. Per germline, CDR1 MNHEY and CDR2 SVGAGI. V shed 5 bases and J shed 6 bases, with 11 bases lying between them. Authors' analysis steps: How many nucleated cells were present was estimated from reference gene primer amplification. Profiling relied on immunoSEQ multiplex PCR, and the TCRdb table lists in-frame clones only, not all of them. Clonal size and the V and J genes are those of that table, whereas D and trimming came from the DNA. This table has about 430,000 clones, around 90% appearing once. V and J are TRBV6-5 and TRBJ2-7; D is unclear. The sequence was obtained from a man aged 18 to 29 with COVID-19, enrolled during active disease. Sequenced input: peripheral blood. The CDR3 sequence is CASSPTGGEQYF. The CDR3 DNA reads as TGTGCCAGCAGTCCCACTGGCGGCGAGCAGTACTTC.